What follows are 29 T cell receptor beta chains derived from one specimen sequenced in a study of beta chain features in type 1 diabetes. Isolated RNA was reverse transcribed in full, so expressed TCRB transcripts were sequenced. Assay: immunoSEQ multiplex PCR; the TCRdb copy retains only in-frame clones and omits some. The sample carries 250,000 to 400,000 clones, 14% recorded once. Sequencing input: central memory CD4+ T cells from blood. All receptors derive from a young man in good health.

The rearrangement uses TRBV6-5 and TRBJ2-5; weak D call: TRBD2 (5 bases). Germline CDR1 MNHEY, CDR2 SVGAGI. The length of the CDR3 is 14 residues. V gave up 6 bases and J gave up 4 bases, with 15 bases separating them. This CDR3 reads CASRLGVRRETQYF. CDR3 coding DNA: TGTGCCAGCAGACTCGGGGTGCGTCGAGAGACCCAGTACTTC.

This clone was detected only a few times. V is TRBV5-1 and J is TRBJ1-2; a weak D match, TRBD1 (5 bases). CDR1 and CDR2 from the germline V gene are SGHRS and YFSETQ. The CDR3 is 16 residues long. Between the trimmed V and J ends, which lost 2 bases and 7 bases, there was a span of 21 bases. DNA for the CDR3: TGCGCCAGCAGCTTAGATCTGGTCGGGGGACTGGGTGGCTACACCTTC. Its protein product is CASSLDLVGGLGGYTF.

This clone came up a few times. J is TRBJ1-5 and V is TRBV6-6, with TRBD1 matching over 7 bases. V shed 7 bases and J 4 bases; nucleotides not matched to a gene: 10. The germline V gene encodes CDR1 MNHNY and CDR2 SVGAGI (reference sequence). The CDR3 is 15 amino acids. The DNA for the CDR3 is TGTGCCAGCAAGGCAATTTCAGGGGGAAATCAGCCCCAGCATTTT. Protein sequence: CASKAISGGNQPQHF.

With regard to this clone: A far larger clone is a single base away, which makes a read error likely. The rearrangement uses TRBV10-3 and TRBJ2-7; D is unresolved. CDR1 is ENHRY and CDR2 is SYGVKD in the germline V gene. CDR3 size: 12 residues. V gave up 4 bases and J gave up 3 bases, with 7 bases separating them. CDR3 DNA: TGTGCCATCAGTGTATTTGGCTACGAGCAGTACGTC. It translates to CAISVFGYEQYV.

Concerning this clone: In the same sample, other DNA sequences code for this CDR3. The V call is TRBV15, the J call TRBJ2-7; D is uncertain. Trimming took off 0 bases at V and 3 bases at J, with 6 bases between the two ends. The CDR3 is made up of 13 amino acids. The germline CDR1 and CDR2 sequences are LNHNV and YYDKDF (reference sequence). CDR3: CATSRDLGYEQYF. CDR3 bases: TGTGCCACCAGCAGAGATTTGGGCTACGAGCAGTACTTC.

This clone was counted only a few times. The CDR3 loop is CASSSEGRGNYGYTF. CDR3 in DNA: TGTGCCAGCAGTTCCGAAGGGAGGGGAAACTATGGCTACACCTTC. The rearrangement uses TRBV27 and TRBJ1-2, with D maybe TRBD1 (5 bases). Germline V lookup: CDR1 MNHEY, CDR2 SMNVEV (reference sequence). The CDR3 is 15 amino acids. V lost 4 bases and J 2 bases, leaving 14 bases between the germline ends.

This clone was recorded many times. The sample has other DNA sequences that encode this CDR3 too. V and J are TRBV5-1 and TRBJ1-2; no clear D gene. From germline, CDR1 is SGHRS and CDR2 YFSETQ. This CDR3 has 12 residues. V was clipped by 5 bases and J by 1 base, with 6 bases between them. The CDR3 DNA is TGCGCCAGCAGTGACGGTAACTATGGCTACACCTTC. This encodes CASSDGNYGYTF. Together with reference TRBV5-1 and TRBJ1-2, the CDR3 gives the full variable domain: KAGVTQTPRYLIKTRGQQVTLSCSPISGHRSVSWYQQTPGQGLQFLFEYFSETQRNKGNFPGRFSGRQFSNSRSEMNVSTLELGDSALYLCASSDGNYGYTFGSGTRLTVV.

Only a few counts were recorded for this clone. The rearrangement uses TRBV2 and TRBJ2-3; D is ambiguous. From germline, CDR1 is SNHLY and CDR2 FYNNEI. V was clipped by 7 bases and J by 6 bases, with 5 bases between them. The CDR3 covers 10 residues. CDR3 region: CASKVDTQYF. CDR3 DNA sequence: TGTGCCAGCAAGGTGGATACGCAGTATTTT.

V usage is TRBV6-1 and J usage is TRBJ2-2; 8 nucleotides match TRBD1. This CDR3 has 15 residues. The V and J ends lost 7 bases and 4 bases, in that order; junction bases with no gene match: 8. Looked up from germline, CDR1 is MNHNS and CDR2 is SASEGT. The DNA of the CDR3 is TGTGCCAGCACCATTGGGACAGGAGGCACCGGGGAGCTGTTTTTT. Its protein is CASTIGTGGTGELFF.

The chain carries TRBV11-3 and TRBJ1-1; D is ambiguous. Germline values: CDR1 SGHNT, CDR2 YENEEA. The V gene lost 5 bases and the J gene lost 8 bases, with 15 bases spanning the gap. The CDR3 is 13 amino acids. The CDR3 region has the DNA TGTGCCAGCAGCCCACGGGCAGCAGGAGAAGCTTTCTTT. Translating gives CASSPRAAGEAFF.

The J gene is TRBJ1-4, the V gene TRBV6-6; 8 nucleotides match TRBD1. This CDR3 comprises 14 residues. Germline V gives CDR1 MNHNY, CDR2 SVGAGI (reference sequence). V was pared by 2 bases and J by 8 bases, with 4 bases of the junction left unmatched. CDR3 DNA: TGTGCCAGCAGTTACGGGGACAGGACCGAAAAACTGTTTTTT. This codes for CASSYGDRTEKLFF.

V and J are TRBV7-9 and TRBJ1-3; D is uncertain. The V gene's germline CDR1 is SEHNR and CDR2 FQNEAQ (reference sequence). There are 15 residues in the CDR3. V was clipped by 6 bases and J by 0 bases, with 12 bases between them. For the CDR3, the DNA is TGTGCCAGCAGTTCGGTTCCATACTCTGGAAACACCATATATTTT. Amino acids: CASSSVPYSGNTIYF.

In this sample, this clone turned up a few times. The chain recombines TRBV4-3 with TRBJ2-6; no clear D. CDR3 length: 16 residues. CDR1 LGHNA and CDR2 YSLEER come from the germline V gene. The V gene lost 0 bases and the J gene lost 0 bases, with 6 bases spanning the gap. Here the CDR3 DNA reads TGCGCCAGCAGCCAAGATCCAGCCTCTGGGGCCAACGTCCTGACTTTC. Its protein product is CASSQDPASGANVLTF.

Only a few counts were recorded for this clone. This chain uses TRBV5-4 with TRBJ2-5; D ambiguous. The CDR3 has 16 amino acids. Trimming took 0 bases from V and 4 from J, leaving 16 bases between them. Germline V gene data show CDR1 as SGHNT and CDR2 as YYREEE (reference sequence). The CDR3 DNA is TGTGCCAGCAGCTTGGCCGGCCTAGGCCAAGGAGAGACCCAGTACTTC. Protein sequence: CASSLAGLGQGETQYF.

This clone was detected a few times. V and J are TRBV5-1 and TRBJ2-3, with D possibly matching TRBD2 (6 bases). The CDR3 is 14 amino acids. CDR1 SGHRS and CDR2 YFSETQ come from the germline V gene. Trimming cost V 0 bases and J 4 bases, with 9 bases left between them. The CDR3 coding sequence is TGCGCCAGCAGCTTGGATAAGCGGGCAGATACGCAGTATTTT. Amino acids: CASSLDKRADTQYF.

The sample holds a few counts of this clone. A far larger clone is one base from this, pointing to a likely read error. The V call is TRBV4-1, the J call TRBJ1-2; D gene ambiguous. CDR3 length equals 13 residues. Germline loops: CDR1 MGHRA, CDR2 YSYEKL. Trimming cost V 2 bases and J 8 bases, with 12 bases left between them. The CDR3 DNA reads as TGCGCCAGCAGCCAATCCCATTACTCCGGCTACACCTTC. Translated, it gives CASSQSHYSGYTF.

The chain couples TRBV19 to TRBJ2-6; D is unresolved. V was pared by 7 bases and J by 2 bases, with 15 bases between. The CDR3 spans 16 residues. Germline values: CDR1 LNHDA, CDR2 SQIVND (reference sequence). The CDR3 reads CASKAGDAAGANVLTF. CDR3 bases: TGTGCCAGTAAGGCTGGAGATGCAGCTGGGGCCAACGTCCTGACTTTC.

The sample holds a few counts of this clone. The V and J genes are TRBV11-2 and TRBJ2-3; the match to TRBD2 covers 12 bases. CDR1 is SGHAT, CDR2 FQNNGV, per germline. CDR3 length equals 19 residues. Trimming cost V 4 bases and J 1 base; bases outside gene matches: 12. CDR3 DNA sequence: TGTGCCAGCAGCTCGTATCGACTAGCGGGGGCCCGGCGCACAGATACGCAGTATTTT. It specifies CASSSYRLAGARRTDTQYF.

This clone showed up just a few times. The V call is TRBV6-1, the J call TRBJ2-7; the D gene is possibly TRBD2 (5 bases). The germline V and J ends were trimmed by 0 bases and 4 bases, with 22 bases remaining between them. CDR3 length: 18 amino acids. Germline loops: CDR1 MNHNS, CDR2 SASEGT. The CDR3 bases are TGTGCCAGCAGTGAAGCGCTATCCGCCCGGGGTGGAGGATACGAGCAGTACGTC. Translated: CASSEALSARGGGYEQYV.

This rearrangement joins TRBV7-2 to TRBJ1-5; TRBD1 might be the D (6 bases). Germline CDR1 is SGHTA and CDR2 is FQGNSA. The V end lost 4 bases, the J end lost 7 bases, and 17 bases lay between the germline ends. This CDR3 spans 15 amino acids. CDR3 region: CASSSQSQGTQPQHF. The CDR3 DNA reads as TGTGCCAGCAGCTCGCAAAGCCAGGGGACCCAGCCCCAGCATTTT.

The chain combines TRBV28 with TRBJ2-1; D is perhaps TRBD2 (7 bases). Germline V gene data show CDR1 as MDHEN and CDR2 as SYDVKM. The CDR3 length is 15 residues. Trimming stripped 1 base from V and 9 bases from J, with 16 bases between. DNA of the CDR3: TGTGCCAGCAGTTTATTGAGGGGGGGAAGGAGTGAGCAGTTCTTC. It encodes CASSLLRGGRSEQFF.

This clone was seen more than once but under ten times. The chain is built from TRBV7-2 and TRBJ2-5, with 9 bases fitting TRBD1. CDR3 length equals 13 residues. J gave up 5 bases and V 5 bases, and 3 bases lay outside the gene matches. Germline CDR1 and CDR2: SGHTA and FQGNSA. CDR3 amino acids: CASSGTGLETQYF. The CDR3 DNA follows: TGTGCCAGCAGCGGGACAGGGCTTGAGACCCAGTACTTC.

The sample holds a few counts of this clone. Other DNA sequences in this specimen translate into the identical CDR3. The chain links TRBV29-1 to TRBJ1-5; D is uncertain. The CDR3 is made up of 14 amino acids. Germline V gene data show CDR1 as SQVTM and CDR2 as ANQGSEA. The V gene lost 4 bases and the J gene lost 0 bases, with 10 bases spanning the gap. CDR3 residues: CSVVSGDSNQPQHF. Written as DNA, the CDR3 is TGCAGCGTTGTTTCGGGTGATAGCAATCAGCCCCAGCATTTT.

The CDR3 loop reads CASSGQVSNQPQHF. The CDR3 DNA follows: TGTGCCAGCAGCGGACAGGTTAGCAATCAGCCCCAGCATTTT. The chain is built from TRBV7-9 and TRBJ1-5, with TRBD1 matching over 7 bases. Germline CDR1 is SEHNR and CDR2 is FQNEAQ (reference sequence). The V segment lost 5 bases and the J segment 0 bases; nucleotides outside the gene matches: 1. This CDR3 has 14 residues.

This clone was detected a few times. This chain links TRBV4-3 with TRBJ1-6; D unresolved. The germline V gene encodes CDR1 LGHNA and CDR2 YSLEER. V gave up 1 base and J gave up 5 bases, with 12 bases separating them. The CDR3 totals 16 residues. The chain's CDR3 is CASSQGVGTDNSPLHF. DNA of the CDR3: TGCGCCAGCAGCCAAGGGGTCGGAACGGATAATTCACCCCTCCACTTT.

This clone was seen a few times. The chain couples TRBV4-1 to TRBJ1-6; 9 positions match TRBD1. CDR3 length: 15 amino acids. Looked up from germline, CDR1 is MGHRA and CDR2 is YSYEKL. V was clipped by 3 bases and J by 7 bases; unmatched bases: 4. The DNA of the CDR3 is TGCGCCAGCAGCCATTCCGGGACAGGGAATTCACCCCTCCACTTT. Amino acid sequence: CASSHSGTGNSPLHF.

There are a few counts of this clone. The V gene is TRBV11-2, the J gene TRBJ1-1; the D gene is possibly TRBD1 (5 bases). Trimming took off 6 bases at V and 8 bases at J, with 13 bases between the two ends. Germline V gene sequence: CDR1 SGHAT, CDR2 FQNNGV. This CDR3 contains 12 residues. The CDR3 spells CASSGRGPEAFF. As DNA, the CDR3 is TGTGCCAGCAGTGGGAGGGGCCCCGAAGCTTTCTTT.

V and J are TRBV30 and TRBJ1-5; D is uncertain. V lost 1 base and J 5 bases, leaving 15 bases between the germline ends. This CDR3 is built from 15 residues. CDR1 is GTSNPN and CDR2 is SVGIG in the germline V gene (reference sequence). The CDR3 nucleotides read TGTGCCTGGAGTGGGACCGACAAAGGATATCAGCCCCAGCATTTT. Amino acid sequence: CAWSGTDKGYQPQHF.

This clone came up a few times. At one of its ends the junction is not consistent with the germline gene, which may arise from a read error. The chain uses TRBV29-1 and TRBJ2-7; D is ambiguous. The CDR3 totals 13 residues. Germline-derived CDR1 and CDR2 are SQVTM and ANQGSEA. The CDR3: CSVADRSSNEQYF. CDR3 in DNA: TGCAGCGTTGCGGACCGAAGCTCCAACGAGCAGTACTTC.